The sequence of this TCR beta chain was determined in a study of blood T cell repertoires in COVID-19. Across the whole study: Collection of acute and convalescent COVID-19 samples took place in the United States, Italy and Spain. From T cells, B-cell-depleted T cells, or PBMCs came the material, which was cDNA or gDNA.

J gave up 9 bases and V 5 bases, and 18 bases lay outside the gene matches. The CDR3 runs to 18 residues. From germline, CDR1 is SGHAT and CDR2 FQNNGV. This clone came up a few times. In the source study's methods: Amplifying reference gene primers gave estimates of nucleated cell counts. Measured with immunoSEQ multiplex PCR; TCRdb has only the in-frame clones, and not every one. V, J and clone size reflect that table, while D and trimming were determined from the DNA. The sample consists of roughly 170,000 clones, approximately 87% of them appearing once. The chain combines TRBV11-2 with TRBJ1-6, with 8 bases fitting TRBD1. The clonotype comes from a man in his 70s with active or convalescent COVID-19. Sequencing used peripheral blood. The CDR3 nucleotides are TGTGCCAGCAGCCTAGGGTTGGGCAGGGGGCAGTCATCTTCACCCCTCCACTTT. Amino acids: CASSLGLGRGQSSSPLHF.